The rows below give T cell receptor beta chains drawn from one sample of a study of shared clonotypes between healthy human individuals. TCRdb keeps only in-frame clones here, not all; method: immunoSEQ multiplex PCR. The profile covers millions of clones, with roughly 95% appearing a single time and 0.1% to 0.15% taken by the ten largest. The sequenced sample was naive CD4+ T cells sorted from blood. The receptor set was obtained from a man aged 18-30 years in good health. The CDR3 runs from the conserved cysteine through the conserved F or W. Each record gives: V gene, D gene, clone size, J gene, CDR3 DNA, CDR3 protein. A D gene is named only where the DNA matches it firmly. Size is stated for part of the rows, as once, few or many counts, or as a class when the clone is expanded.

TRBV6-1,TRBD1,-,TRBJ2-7,TGTGCCAGCAGTTTTACAGGGGACGAGCAGTACTTC,CASSFTGDEQYF
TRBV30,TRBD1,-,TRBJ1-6,TGTGCCTTGGGACAGGGCTCTTCACCCCTCCACTTT,CALGQGSSPLHF
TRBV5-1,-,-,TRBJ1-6,TGCGCCAGCAGCTTGGATGTGGGTCCGAATTCACCCCTCCACTTT,CASSLDVGPNSPLHF
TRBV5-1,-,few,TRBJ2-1,TGCGCCAGCAGCCTAGCGTTTCCGGCGAATAAGCAGTTCTTC,CASSLAFPANKQFF
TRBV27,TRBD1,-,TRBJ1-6,TGTGCCAGCAGTCCGGACAGGGTTTCACCCCTCCACTTT,CASSPDRVSPLHF
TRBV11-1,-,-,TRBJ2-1,TGTGCCAGCAGCCCCCCCGGCAGCGTTTCCTACAATGAGCAGTTCTTC,CASSPPGSVSYNEQFF
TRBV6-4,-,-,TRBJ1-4,TGTGCCAGCAGTGGACGGTCCGGGGGCGCCTATGAAAAACTGTTTTTT,CASSGRSGGAYEKLFF
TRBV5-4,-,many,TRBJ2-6,TGTGCCAGCAGGAACTCTGGGGCCAACGTCCTGACTTTC,CASRNSGANVLTF
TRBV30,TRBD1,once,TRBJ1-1,TGTGCCTGGGAGACAGGGCGGACTGAAGCTTTCTTT,CAWETGRTEAFF
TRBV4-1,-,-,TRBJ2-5,TGCGCCAGCAGTCCCCCTCAGGGGGAGACCCAGTACTTC,CASSPPQGETQYF
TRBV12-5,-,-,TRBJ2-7,TGTGCTAGTGGCCCCCGTGACTACTACGAGCAGTACTTC,CASGPRDYYEQYF
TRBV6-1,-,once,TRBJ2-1,TGTGCCAGCGGACCCTCAGGACACCATGAGCAGTTCTTC,CASGPSGHHEQFF
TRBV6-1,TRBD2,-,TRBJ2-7,TGTGCCAGCAGTGAAGACGGGGGGTTAGAGCAGTACTTC,CASSEDGGLEQYF
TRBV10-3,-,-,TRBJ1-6,TGTGCCATCAGTGAGGTGGATTCACCCCTCCACTTT,CAISEVDSPLHF
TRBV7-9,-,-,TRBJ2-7,TGTGCCAGCAGGATCCTGGACCGACGGAGCTCCTACGAGCAGTACTTC,CASRILDRRSSYEQYF
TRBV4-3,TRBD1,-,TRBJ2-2,TGCGCCAGCAGCCAAGCCGACAGGGCCGGGGAGCTGTTTTTT,CASSQADRAGELFF